A single sample is the source of the 17 T cell receptor beta chains below, sequenced in a study of cytomegalovirus exposure and HLA in healthy donors (dated by TCRdb to 2015 to 2018). The library relied on the immunoSEQ multiplex PCR assay. TCRdb took over this immuneACCESS table, retaining in-frame rearrangements with V and J assigned. Such tables are incomplete; in checked studies, under half of the missing clones stem from an unresolved V gene, and the remainder is unexplained. Recorded for this sample are around 70,000 clones; roughly 92% of them occurred a single time. Approximately 0.59% of the sample belongs to the ten largest clones. The specimen sequenced was PBMCs. The receptors shown here come from a woman aged 18-29 years in good health and CMV-seronegative.

This chain joins TRBV5-1 and TRBJ2-2, with TRBD1 matching 12 bases. Looked up from germline, CDR1 is SGHRS and CDR2 is YFSETQ. The trim removed 0 bases at V and 4 bases at J, leaving 1 base unmatched. The CDR3 is 16 residues long. CDR3 sequence (DNA): TGCGCCAGCAGCTTGGAGGGACAGGGGGCCACCGGGGAGCTGTTTTTT. As protein: CASSLEGQGATGELFF.

The V call is TRBV6-6, the J call TRBJ1-2; 7 bases line up with TRBD1. This CDR3 comprises 14 residues. The V segment lost 2 bases and the J segment 8 bases; nucleotides outside the gene matches: 8. Germline CDR1 reads MNHNY; CDR2 reads SVGAGI (reference sequence). For the CDR3, the DNA is TGTGCCAGCAGTTACAAAGACAGGGATAAGGGCTACACCTTC. It specifies CASSYKDRDKGYTF.

This clone was picked up one time. The chain links TRBV27 to TRBJ1-2; TRBD1 is a possible D gene (6 bases). From germline, CDR1 is MNHEY and CDR2 SMNVEV (reference sequence). The CDR3 totals 16 residues. Between the trimmed V and J ends, which lost 4 bases and 6 bases, there was a span of 21 bases. CDR3 bases: TGTGCCAGCAGTTCCTTAGTCACGCAGGGGTTGGATGGCTACACCTTC. It specifies CASSSLVTQGLDGYTF.

The chain uses TRBV13 and TRBJ2-1, with 9 bases matching TRBD2. The CDR3 covers 14 residues. The V segment lost 5 bases and the J segment 9 bases; nucleotides outside the gene matches: 8. Germline loops: CDR1 PRHDT, CDR2 FYEKMQ (reference sequence). CDR3 bases: TGTGCCAGCAGCACCGGGACTAGCTCGACTGAGCAGTTCTTC. Translating it yields CASSTGTSSTEQFF.

The CDR3 is CASSFGGTFSYNEQFF. CDR3 sequence (DNA): TGTGCCAGCAGCTTTGGCGGGACCTTCTCCTACAATGAGCAGTTCTTC. V and J are TRBV7-9 and TRBJ2-1; weak D call: TRBD2 (6 bases). With 3 bases removed from V and 0 bases from J, the gap between germline ends came to 12 bases. The CDR3 sequence is 16 residues long. The V gene's germline CDR1 is SEHNR and CDR2 FQNEAQ (reference sequence).

The chain employs TRBV6-6 and TRBJ1-4; 7 bases are a match to TRBD1. The CDR3 is made up of 14 amino acids. V shed 6 bases and J 7 bases; nucleotides not matched to a gene: 8. Germline loops: CDR1 MNHNY, CDR2 SVGAGI (reference sequence). In DNA, the CDR3 is TGTGCCAGCAGCGGCTGGACAGGACGTGAAAAACTGTTTTTT. It yields the protein CASSGWTGREKLFF.

The chain has TRBV5-5 and TRBJ2-3; no clear D gene. CDR1 is SGHKS and CDR2 is YYEKEE in the germline V gene (reference sequence). The length of the CDR3 is 13 residues. V was clipped by 4 bases and J by 2 bases, with 8 bases between them. Written as DNA, the CDR3 is TGTGCCAGCAGCCTCATACACACAGATACGCAGTATTTT. It is translated as CASSLIHTDTQYF.

The rearrangement joins TRBV9 to TRBJ2-7; TRBD2 is a possible D gene (5 bases). Germline CDR1 SGDLS, CDR2 YYNGEE. Trimming removed 7 bases at V and 3 bases at J, with 14 bases between. CDR3 length: 13 amino acids. CDR3 region: CASGPGRIYEQYF. CDR3 coding DNA: TGTGCCAGCGGCCCGGGAAGGATCTACGAGCAGTACTTC.

V and J are TRBV18 and TRBJ1-5; D unclear. The CDR3 totals 14 residues. Per germline, CDR1 KGHSH and CDR2 LQKENI. Trimming took 1 base from V and 7 from J, leaving 11 bases between them. CDR3 sequence: CASSPLIGGQPQHF. The CDR3 bases are TGTGCCAGCTCACCACTAATAGGAGGGCAGCCCCAGCATTTT.

The chain has TRBV6-4 and TRBJ1-6; D may be TRBD1 (6 bases). Germline assignment: CDR1 MRHNA and CDR2 SNTAGT. The ends were cut back, 2 bases at V and 7 bases at J, with 6 bases in the middle. CDR3 length: 13 residues. The CDR3 sequence: CASSDGTNSPLHF. CDR3 sequence (DNA): TGTGCCAGCAGTGACGGGACAAATTCACCCCTCCACTTT.

This clone was seen just once. The CDR3 protein is CASSLSRDRDPQYGYTF. Here the CDR3 DNA reads TGTGCCAGCAGCCTGTCCCGGGACAGGGATCCTCAATATGGCTACACCTTC. This chain joins TRBV7-9 and TRBJ1-2, with 9 bases aligning to TRBD1. Germline loops: CDR1 SEHNR, CDR2 FQNEAQ (reference sequence). V lost 5 bases, J lost 5 bases, and 15 bases stayed unmatched. This CDR3 region has 17 residues.

The chain joins TRBV6-5 to TRBJ2-5; perhaps TRBD2 as D (6 bases). Germline CDR1 MNHEY, CDR2 SVGAGI. V was cut by 1 base and J by 0 bases, with 9 bases left in between. The CDR3 length is 15 residues. CDR3: CASSYFGTDQETQYF. The CDR3 bases are TGTGCCAGCAGTTACTTCGGGACTGACCAAGAGACCCAGTACTTC.

The chain employs TRBV6-5 and TRBJ2-3, with 8 nucleotides matching TRBD1. V trimming: 2 bases; J trimming: 4 bases; junction bases outside the gene matches: 2. The length of the CDR3 is 14 residues. The germline V gene encodes CDR1 MNHEY and CDR2 SVGAGI. CDR3 DNA sequence: TGTGCCAGCAGTTACCTGACAGGGGCAGATACGCAGTATTTT. It codes for CASSYLTGADTQYF.

V and J are TRBV5-6 and TRBJ2-2; 10 bases fit TRBD1. The CDR3 runs to 16 residues. Germline trimming cut 3 bases from V and 3 bases from J; bases unmatched to any gene: 5. The germline gives CDR1 SGHDT, CDR2 YYEEEE. The CDR3 protein is CASSSWTGGDTGELFF. CDR3 DNA: TGTGCCAGCAGCTCGTGGACAGGGGGGGACACCGGGGAGCTGTTTTTT.

V usage is TRBV18 and J usage is TRBJ1-5; 10 positions agree with TRBD1. Looked up from germline, CDR1 is KGHSH and CDR2 is LQKENI. The V and J ends lost 2 bases and 5 bases, in that order; junction bases with no gene match: 0. The CDR3 extends over 14 amino acids. DNA for the CDR3: TGTGCCAGCTCACCAGGGACAGGGGATCAGCCCCAGCATTTT. This translates into CASSPGTGDQPQHF.

The V call is TRBV6-4, the J call TRBJ2-2; the D is unclear. Germline V CDR1 and CDR2: MRHNA, SNTAGT. Trimming stripped 6 bases from V and 1 base from J, with 6 bases between. CDR3 length equals 13 residues. The DNA for the CDR3 is TGTGCCAGCAGGCCGGTGAACACCGGGGAGCTGTTTTTT. Its protein product is CASRPVNTGELFF.

The sample holds one count of this clone. The chain uses TRBV6-1 and TRBJ1-6; the D gene is possibly TRBD1 (5 bases). The CDR3 consists of 18 residues. Germline CDR1 is MNHNS and CDR2 is SASEGT. Deletions cut 0 bases from V and 8 bases from J, with 20 bases between. The CDR3 coding sequence is TGTGCCAGCAGTGAAGCATTCTCGGACATGTCATCGGATTCACCCCTCCACTTT. Translated: CASSEAFSDMSSDSPLHF.